This TCR beta chain was identified in a study of response to subunit inactivated influenza vaccine. TCRdb fed the RT-PCR reads into MiXCR, producing one record per CDR3 protein. Counted here are about 570,000 distinct CDR3 sequences, approximately 11% occurring once; the ten biggest clones make up 9.5% to 11%. Germline loops: CDR1 DFQATT, CDR2 SNEGSKA (reference sequence). V was shortened by 2 bases and J by 6 bases, with 12 bases between the two germline ends. The CDR3 sequence is 13 residues long. This sample was shared with a second study, whose subject was T cells expressing NK-cell markers. This second study says: What made the TCR beta cDNA was 5'RACE template switching with UMIs.

This chain joins TRBV20-1 and TRBJ2-3; D may be TRBD2 (6 bases). Sample: PBMCs from blood, taken on the day of vaccination. The receptor was isolated from a man aged 45-65 years who received an inactivated influenza vaccine. The CDR3 sequence is CSARRWEADTQYF. The DNA of the CDR3 is TGCAGTGCTAGACGGTGGGAGGCTGATACGCAGTATTTT.